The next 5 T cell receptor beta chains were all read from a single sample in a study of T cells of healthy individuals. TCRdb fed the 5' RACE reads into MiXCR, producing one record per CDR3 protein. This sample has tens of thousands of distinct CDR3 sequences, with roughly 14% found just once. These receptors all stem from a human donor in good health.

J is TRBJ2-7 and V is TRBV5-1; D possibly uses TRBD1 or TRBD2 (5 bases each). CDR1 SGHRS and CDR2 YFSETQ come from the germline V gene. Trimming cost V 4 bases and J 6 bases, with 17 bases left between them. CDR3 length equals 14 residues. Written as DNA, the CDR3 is TGCGCCAGCAGCGCTTCGGGGCCGAGCGGCGAGCAGTACTTC. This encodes CASSASGPSGEQYF.

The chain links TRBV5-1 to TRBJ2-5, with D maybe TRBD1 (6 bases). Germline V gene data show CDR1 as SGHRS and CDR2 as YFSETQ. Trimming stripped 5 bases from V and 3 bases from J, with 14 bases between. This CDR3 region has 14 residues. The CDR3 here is CASREPTGKETQYF. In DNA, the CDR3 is TGCGCCAGCAGAGAACCAACAGGGAAAGAGACCCAGTACTTC. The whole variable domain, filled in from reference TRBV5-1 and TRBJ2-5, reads KAGVTQTPRYLIKTRGQQVTLSCSPISGHRSVSWYQQTPGQGLQFLFEYFSETQRNKGNFPGRFSGRQFSNSRSEMNVSTLELGDSALYLCASREPTGKETQYFGPGTRLLVL.

The CDR3 bases are TGTGCCAGCATCTCGTTGACTATCAATACCGATACGCAGTATTTT. This gives the protein CASISLTINTDTQYF. The chain joins TRBV7-9 to TRBJ2-3; D may be TRBD2 (5 bases). The CDR3 consists of 15 residues. CDR1 and CDR2 from the germline V gene are SEHNR and FQNEAQ (reference sequence). V gave up 7 bases and J gave up 6 bases, with 20 bases separating them.

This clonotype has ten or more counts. The CDR3 DNA reads as TGTGCCAGCAGCTTAGAAGGGGGTCAGTACGAGCAGTACTTC. Translated, it gives CASSLEGGQYEQYF. The V and J genes are TRBV7-3 and TRBJ2-7, with a tentative D call TRBD1 (6 bases). Germline-derived CDR1 and CDR2 are SGHTA and FQGTGA. The CDR3 contains 14 residues. With 2 bases removed from V and 4 bases from J, the gap between germline ends came to 12 bases.

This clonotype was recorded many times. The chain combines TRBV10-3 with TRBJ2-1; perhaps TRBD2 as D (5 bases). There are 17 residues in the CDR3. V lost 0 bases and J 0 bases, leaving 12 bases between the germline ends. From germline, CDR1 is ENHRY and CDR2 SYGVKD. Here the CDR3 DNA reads TGTGCCATCAGTGAGTCGGGAGAATTGAGCTCCTACAATGAGCAGTTCTTC. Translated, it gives CAISESGELSSYNEQFF.